This TCR beta chain derives from a study of graft-versus-host responses after intestinal transplantation. Study-level information: Every recipient underwent anti-thymocyte globulin induction, then tacrolimus and steroids for two to three years. Study-wide points: GvH clones appeared in recipient marrow, some first in ileum or blood.

CDR1 is SGHTA, CDR2 FQGTGA, per germline. This CDR3 comprises 19 residues. J lost 5 bases, V lost 1 base, and 15 bases had no gene match. Libraries were prepared by immunoSEQ multiplex PCR; TCRdb keeps only in-frame clonotypes and omits some of them. The repertoire holds about 120,000 clones, with about 93% as singletons. Turning to this clone: No antigen is known for it.

V usage is TRBV7-3 and J usage is TRBJ2-2, with 8 bases that match TRBD1. This TCR came from a human donor who received an intestinal transplant. Material: unstimulated CD4+ T cells sorted from spleen or lymph node cells, obtained before intestinal transplant. The CDR3 nucleotides are TGTGCCAGCAGCTTAAAGGGGACAGGTCTCAGGGTTACTACCGGGGAGCTGTTTTTT. Translated: CASSLKGTGLRVTTGELFF.